One and the same sample provided the 21 T cell receptor beta chains below, sequenced in a study of shared clonotypes between healthy human individuals. The protocol was immunoSEQ multiplex PCR, while the TCRdb copy is restricted to in-frame clones and leaves out a portion. The sample records 1 million to 1.3 million clones, approximately 80% being singletons. The sequenced sample consisted of memory CD4+ T cells from PBMCs. Subset of the sample: CD45RA-negative fraction. These receptors were obtained from a man between 18 and 29 years old in good health. Some clones in this sample may be carry-over from other donors' samples.

V usage is TRBV30 and J usage is TRBJ1-1, with 10 bases that match TRBD1. CDR1 and CDR2 from the germline V gene are GTSNPN and SVGIG (reference sequence). V dropped 4 bases and J dropped 0; count of bases not matched to a gene: 8. CDR3 length: 16 residues. In nucleotides, the CDR3 is TGTGCCTGGACCGGGACAGGGGTTTTGGTGAACACTGAAGCTTTCTTT. Residues: CAWTGTGVLVNTEAFF.

This chain connects TRBV7-3 to TRBJ2-3; 14 bases match TRBD2. The CDR3 loop spans 16 amino acids. Trimming cost V 4 bases and J 4 bases; bases outside gene matches: 4. Germline V gives CDR1 SGHTA, CDR2 FQGTGA. The DNA for the CDR3 is TGTGCCAGCAGCTCGGGACTAGCGGGAGTATCAGATACGCAGTATTTT. This encodes CASSSGLAGVSDTQYF.

The chain recombines TRBV18 with TRBJ1-6; a weak D match, TRBD1 (6 bases). The CDR3 runs to 14 residues. The V end lost 2 bases, the J end lost 8 bases, and 10 bases lay between the germline ends. Germline values: CDR1 KGHSH, CDR2 LQKENI. The CDR3 region is CASSPLGADSPLHF. CDR3 nucleotide sequence: TGTGCCAGCTCACCATTGGGGGCTGATTCACCCCTCCACTTT.

The chain carries TRBV28 and TRBJ1-1; tentative D call: TRBD1 (6 bases). The CDR3 covers 14 residues. V dropped 11 bases and J dropped 5 bases, with 21 bases sitting between them. The germline V gene encodes CDR1 MDHEN and CDR2 SYDVKM. CDR3 in DNA: TGTGCCGCCTATAGCCTCGGGACAAGTACTGAAGCTTTCTTT. As protein: CAAYSLGTSTEAFF.

V is TRBV7-9 and J is TRBJ2-7, with 7 nucleotides matching TRBD2. This CDR3 has 14 amino acids. V shed 2 bases, J shed 7 bases, and the junction held 8 bases outside the gene matches. Germline lookup yields CDR1 SEHNR and CDR2 FQNEAQ (reference sequence). The CDR3 spells CASSLLGRRGEQYF. The CDR3 DNA is TGTGCCAGCAGCTTATTAGGACGGCGGGGGGAGCAGTACTTC.

Details on this clone: Other DNA sequences of this sample code for an identical CDR3. V usage is TRBV18 and J usage is TRBJ2-7; no definite D call. V was shortened by 0 bases and J by 3 bases, with 6 bases between the two germline ends. The length of the CDR3 is 13 residues. CDR1 KGHSH and CDR2 LQKENI come from the germline V gene. The CDR3 region has the DNA TGTGCCAGCTCACCACCAGCAGGCTACGAGCAGTACTTC. This codes for CASSPPAGYEQYF.

The V and J genes are TRBV4-2 and TRBJ1-2; D unresolved. CDR1 is LGHNA and CDR2 is YNFKEQ in the germline V gene. The CDR3 contains 15 residues. The V gene lost 0 bases and the J gene lost 4 bases, with 12 bases spanning the gap. The CDR3, as DNA: TGTGCCAGCAGCCAAGAGGTCACGCCTGTCTATGGCTACACCTTC. Translating it yields CASSQEVTPVYGYTF.

This clone was counted only a few times. This chain uses TRBV6-6 with TRBJ1-1; D may be TRBD1 (6 bases). The V gene's germline CDR1 is MNHNY and CDR2 SVGAGI (reference sequence). V was cut by 10 bases and J by 1 base, with 13 bases left in between. This CDR3 spans 13 amino acids. CDR3 residues: CAIGDTPNTEAFF. The CDR3 DNA reads TGTGCCATCGGGGACACCCCGAACACTGAAGCTTTCTTT.

The rearrangement links TRBV7-2 to TRBJ2-3; no clear D gene. This CDR3 is 13 amino acids long. V lost 3 bases and J lost 2, with 6 bases in between. Germline V gives CDR1 SGHTA, CDR2 FQGNSA. The CDR3 region has the DNA TGTGCCAGCAGCTTCGGTCACACAGATACGCAGTATTTT. Its protein product is CASSFGHTDTQYF.

This clone is a singleton in its sample. The chain has TRBV9 and TRBJ2-1; D remains unclear. Germline lookup yields CDR1 SGDLS and CDR2 YYNGEE. The V gene lost 3 bases and the J gene lost 12 bases, with 13 bases spanning the gap. CDR3 length: 12 amino acids. The CDR3 spells CASSASSSAQFF. As DNA, the CDR3 is TGTGCCAGCAGCGCCAGCTCGAGCGCGCAGTTCTTC.

The V gene is TRBV27, the J gene TRBJ1-5; D remains ambiguous. The V gene's germline CDR1 is MNHEY and CDR2 SMNVEV (reference sequence). V was clipped by 2 bases and J by 4 bases, with 6 bases between them. The CDR3 sequence is 13 residues long. CDR3 bases: TGTGCCAGCAGTTTAAATCGAAATCAGCCCCAGCATTTT. It specifies CASSLNRNQPQHF.

The chain has TRBV13 and TRBJ1-2; TRBD1 aligns across 7 bases. Germline CDR1 PRHDT, CDR2 FYEKMQ (reference sequence). The CDR3 totals 15 residues. V lost 7 bases and J lost 4; bases outside the gene matches: 12. CDR3 protein: CASTTLSDRTYGYTF. The CDR3 DNA reads TGTGCCAGCACCACCCTATCGGACAGGACCTATGGCTACACCTTC.

This sequence joins TRBV6-1 and TRBJ2-1, with D unresolved. CDR3 length: 16 amino acids. CDR1 is MNHNS, CDR2 SASEGT, per germline. V dropped 0 bases and J dropped 2 bases, with 11 bases sitting between them. The CDR3 spells CASSEAQTYTYNEQFF. The CDR3 DNA is TGTGCCAGCAGTGAAGCGCAGACCTACACCTACAATGAGCAGTTCTTC.

This clone has a single count. This rearrangement joins TRBV7-9 to TRBJ2-1; 8 bases are a match to TRBD2. Germline assignment: CDR1 SEHNR and CDR2 FQNEAQ (reference sequence). This CDR3 is 16 amino acids long. Losses at the gene ends were 5 bases for V and 2 bases for J; bases not matched to a gene: 8. DNA of the CDR3: TGTGCCAGCAGCCTGCTAGGGACTAGAGCCTACAATGAGCAGTTCTTC. It specifies CASSLLGTRAYNEQFF.

This rearrangement joins TRBV27 to TRBJ2-1; 9 bases are a match to TRBD2. Losses at the gene ends were 3 bases for V and 5 bases for J; bases not matched to a gene: 8. From germline, CDR1 is MNHEY and CDR2 SMNVEV (reference sequence). The CDR3 is 16 residues long. CDR3 region: CASSFAGTSSNNEQFF. CDR3 nucleotides: TGTGCCAGCAGTTTCGCAGGGACTAGCAGTAACAATGAGCAGTTCTTC.

The DNA of the CDR3 is TGTGCCAGCAGCTTGGGGGGAAAAGGAACTGAAGCTTTCTTT. It yields the protein CASSLGGKGTEAFF. The genes are TRBV5-6 and TRBJ1-1; D call uncertain. The V gene's germline CDR1 is SGHDT and CDR2 YYEEEE. V was pared by 0 bases and J by 5 bases, with 11 bases between. The CDR3 is made up of 14 amino acids.

The chain couples TRBV11-3 to TRBJ2-3, with D possibly TRBD2 on 5 matching bases. V lost 3 bases and J lost 3, with 7 bases in between. Germline CDR1 reads SGHNT; CDR2 reads YENEEA. This CDR3 contains 13 residues. CDR3 nucleotides: TGTGCCAGCAGCTTCGGGGTTACAGATACGCAGTATTTT. This codes for CASSFGVTDTQYF.

The chain combines TRBV13 with TRBJ2-5; 7 bases are shared with TRBD1. Germline V gives CDR1 PRHDT, CDR2 FYEKMQ (reference sequence). Germline trimming cut 4 bases from V and 1 base from J; bases unmatched to any gene: 3. The CDR3 loop spans 14 amino acids. The CDR3 sequence: CASSSQGTQETQYF. The DNA of the CDR3 is TGTGCCAGCAGCTCACAGGGGACCCAAGAGACCCAGTACTTC.

The chain is built from TRBV28 and TRBJ2-5; no firm D call. From germline, CDR1 is MDHEN and CDR2 SYDVKM. CDR3 length: 12 residues. Trimming left V 4 bases short and J 4 bases short, with 7 bases between. The CDR3: CASSSRRETQYF. DNA of the CDR3: TGTGCCAGCAGTTCGAGGAGAGAGACCCAGTACTTC.

The chain joins TRBV7-2 to TRBJ2-1; 9 bases fit TRBD1. The CDR3 is 15 amino acids. Germline trimming cut 5 bases from V and 4 bases from J; bases unmatched to any gene: 6. The V gene's germline CDR1 is SGHTA and CDR2 FQGNSA. CDR3 in amino acids: CASSNDRGRYNEQFF. The CDR3 nucleotides are TGTGCCAGCAGCAATGACAGGGGGAGATACAATGAGCAGTTCTTC. Combining the CDR3 with reference TRBV7-2 and TRBJ2-1 gives the whole variable domain GAGVSQSPSNKVTEKGKDVELRCDPISGHTALYWYRQSLGQGLEFLIYFQGNSAPDKSGLPSDRFSAERTGGSVSTLTIQRTQQEDSAVYLCASSNDRGRYNEQFFGPGTRLTVL.

J is TRBJ1-5 and V is TRBV7-8; a weak D match, TRBD1 (5 bases). There are 14 residues in the CDR3. Per the germline V gene, CDR1 is SGHVS and CDR2 is FQNEAQ. V lost 3 bases, J lost 5 bases, and 11 bases lay in between. CDR3: CASSFTGLDQPQHF. The CDR3 nucleotides read TGTGCCAGCAGCTTTACAGGTCTCGATCAGCCCCAGCATTTT.